The clone carrying this T cell receptor beta chain was seen at least ten times. Its antigen is undetermined. The sample is drawn from a study of T cells in Graves' hyperthyroidism and ophthalmopathy. The study's findings and limits: The blood repertoire included most of the expanded thyroid clonotypes above 0.001.

Those with hyperthyroidism were 18 to 65 years old, newly diagnosed, and ill for under 2 months. Amplification of TCR beta CDR3 regions used RNA as the template. During a first-round RT-PCR of the TCR CDR3, the HTBI primer set was used. TCRdb analysed the multiplex PCR reads with MiXCR anew, one entry per CDR3 protein. The repertoire consists of a few hundred thousand distinct CDR3 sequences, with approximately 15% occurring once and the leading ten covering 7.3%. Germline values: CDR1 ENHRY, CDR2 SYGVKD. Trimming stripped 2 bases from V and 4 bases from J, with 13 bases between. The CDR3 sequence is 15 residues long.

The clonotype originates from a woman aged 30 to 39 with Graves' hyperthyroidism. Sequencing input: blood. The chain employs TRBV10-3 and TRBJ2-3; possibly TRBD2 for D (5 bases). CDR3 in amino acids: CAISEVVGAADTQYF. The CDR3 DNA follows: TGTGCCATCAGTGAGGTCGTGGGAGCAGCAGATACGCAGTATTTT.